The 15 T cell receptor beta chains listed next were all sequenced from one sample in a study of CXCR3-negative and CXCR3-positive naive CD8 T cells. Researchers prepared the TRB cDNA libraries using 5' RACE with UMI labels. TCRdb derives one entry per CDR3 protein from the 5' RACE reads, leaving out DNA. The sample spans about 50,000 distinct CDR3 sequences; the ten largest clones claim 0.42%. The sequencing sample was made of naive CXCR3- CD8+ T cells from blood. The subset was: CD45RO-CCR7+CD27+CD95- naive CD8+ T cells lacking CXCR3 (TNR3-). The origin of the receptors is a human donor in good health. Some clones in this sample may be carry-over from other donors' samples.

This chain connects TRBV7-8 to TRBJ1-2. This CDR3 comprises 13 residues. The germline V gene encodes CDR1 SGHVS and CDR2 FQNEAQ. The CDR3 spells CASSKGWEHGYTF.

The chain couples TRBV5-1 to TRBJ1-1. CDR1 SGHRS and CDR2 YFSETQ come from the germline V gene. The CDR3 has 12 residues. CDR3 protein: CASSLMNTEAFF.

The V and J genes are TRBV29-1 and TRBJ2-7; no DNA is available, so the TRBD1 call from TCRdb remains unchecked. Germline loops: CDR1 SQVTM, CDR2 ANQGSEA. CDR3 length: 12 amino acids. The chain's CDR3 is CSARTGAYEQYF.

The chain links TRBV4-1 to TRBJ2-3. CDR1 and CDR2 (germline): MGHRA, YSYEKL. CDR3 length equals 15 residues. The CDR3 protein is CASSQDVLAPDTQYF.

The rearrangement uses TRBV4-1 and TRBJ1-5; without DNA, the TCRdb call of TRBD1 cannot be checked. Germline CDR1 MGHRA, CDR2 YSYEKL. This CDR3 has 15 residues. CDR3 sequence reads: CASSRHEGGSQPQHF.

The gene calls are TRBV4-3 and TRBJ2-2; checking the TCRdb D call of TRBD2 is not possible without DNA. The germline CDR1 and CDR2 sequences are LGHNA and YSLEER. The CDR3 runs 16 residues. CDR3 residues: CASSQGLAGNTGELFF.

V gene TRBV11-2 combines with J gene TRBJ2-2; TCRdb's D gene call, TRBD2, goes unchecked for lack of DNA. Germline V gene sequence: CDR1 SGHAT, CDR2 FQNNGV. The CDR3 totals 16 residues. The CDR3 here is CASRPGLAGIAGELFF.

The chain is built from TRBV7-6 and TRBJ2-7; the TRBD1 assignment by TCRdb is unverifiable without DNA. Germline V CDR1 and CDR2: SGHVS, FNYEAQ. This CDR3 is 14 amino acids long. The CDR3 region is CASSPGQGADEQYF.

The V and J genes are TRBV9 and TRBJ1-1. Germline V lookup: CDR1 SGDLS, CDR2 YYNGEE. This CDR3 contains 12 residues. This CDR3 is CASSPRGTEAFF.

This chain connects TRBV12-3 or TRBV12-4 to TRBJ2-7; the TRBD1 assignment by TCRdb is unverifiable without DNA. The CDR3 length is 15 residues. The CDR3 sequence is CARQRQGRRGYEQYF.

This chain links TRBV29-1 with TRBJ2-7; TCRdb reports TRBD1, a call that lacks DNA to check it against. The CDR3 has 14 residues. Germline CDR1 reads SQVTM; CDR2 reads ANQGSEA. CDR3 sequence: CSGRSRDRVNEQYF.

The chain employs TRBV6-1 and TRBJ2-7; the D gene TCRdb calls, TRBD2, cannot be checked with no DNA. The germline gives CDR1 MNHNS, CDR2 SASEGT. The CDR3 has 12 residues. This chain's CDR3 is CASSEDFYEQYF.

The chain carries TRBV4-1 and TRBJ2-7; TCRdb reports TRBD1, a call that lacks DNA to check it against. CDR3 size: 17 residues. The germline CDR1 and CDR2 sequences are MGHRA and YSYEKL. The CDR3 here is CASSLQTPGGISYEQYF.

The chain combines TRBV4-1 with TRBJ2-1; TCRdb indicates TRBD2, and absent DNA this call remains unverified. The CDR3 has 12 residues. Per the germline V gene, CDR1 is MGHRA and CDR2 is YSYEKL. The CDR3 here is CASSQAGLEQFF.

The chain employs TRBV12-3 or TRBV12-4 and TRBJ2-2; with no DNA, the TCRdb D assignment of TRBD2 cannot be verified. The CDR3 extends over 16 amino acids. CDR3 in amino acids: CASRGLAGSNTGELFF.